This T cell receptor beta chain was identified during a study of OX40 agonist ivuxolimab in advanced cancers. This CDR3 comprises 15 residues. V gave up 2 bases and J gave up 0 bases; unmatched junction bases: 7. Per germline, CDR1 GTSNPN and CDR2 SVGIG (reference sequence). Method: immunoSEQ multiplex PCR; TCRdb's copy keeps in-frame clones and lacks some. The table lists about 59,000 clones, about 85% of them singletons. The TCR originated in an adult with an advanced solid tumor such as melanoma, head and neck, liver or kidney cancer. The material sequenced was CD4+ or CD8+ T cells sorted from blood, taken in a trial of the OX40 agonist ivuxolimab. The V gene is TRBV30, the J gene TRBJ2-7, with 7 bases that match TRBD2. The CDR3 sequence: CAWSHGGGSSYEQYF. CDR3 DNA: TGTGCCTGGAGTCATGGCGGGGGAAGCTCCTACGAGCAGTACTTC.